This T cell receptor (beta chain) is drawn from a study of CXCR3-negative and CXCR3-positive naive CD8 T cells. Study-wide results and caveats: For CXCR3-positive naive cells, TRB CDR3s were more hydrophobic than those of CXCR3-negative naive cells. From TRB CDR3 properties, TCR strength was inferred; surface CD5 did not differ between naive subsets. Memory cells differed in TRBV-TRBJ usage, but naive CXCR3-negative and CXCR3-positive cells had similar usage.

As for this clonotype: The target antigen is unknown.

UMI-labeled 5' RACE yielded the TRB cDNA libraries. From the 5' RACE reads, TCRdb lists one entry per CDR3 protein and no DNA. This repertoire comprises about 89,000 distinct CDR3 sequences; its ten largest clones make up roughly 0.99%. Sequences were obtained from naive CXCR3+ CD8+ T cells from blood. As to subset: CD45RO-CCR7+CD27+CD95- naive CD8+ T cells expressing CXCR3 (TNR3+). The receptor's source is a human donor in good health. Some clones in this sample may be carry-over from other donors' samples.

The CDR3 loop reads CASRGGRGQGLLETQYF. The rearrangement links TRBV12-3 or TRBV12-4 to TRBJ2-5; TCRdb outputs TRBD1, but without DNA this stays unchecked. CDR3 length equals 17 residues.